The source of this T cell receptor beta chain is a study of Ad26.COV2.S vaccination and SARS-CoV-2 variants. Background on the study: Vaccine-arm donor from the placebo-controlled COV1001 Ad26.COV2.S trial. Each vaccinee took Ad26.COV2.S intramuscularly, once or twice 56 days apart. Whole-study findings and limits: Spike-specific CD8+ and CD4+ T cell responses reportedly showed substantial breadth after vaccination. Total responses of T cells may have been underestimated by the analyses of TCR breadth and depth.

Produced via immunoSEQ multiplex PCR; TCRdb's table is partial and in-frame only. The sample contains over 300,000 clones, 83% of which appear only once. About this clone itself: Its antigen is not known.

Per germline, CDR1 LNHDA and CDR2 SQIVND (reference sequence). J was trimmed by 0 bases and V by 5 bases; bases with no gene match: 7. The CDR3 has 15 amino acids. As to treatment: some 19 received Ad26.COV2.S at low or high dose, single or two shots; 5 received placebo; per-sample allocation not given. Each sample was drawn 63 days after the first injection (of vaccine or placebo). The clonotype was recovered from a person aged 18 to 59 who received the Ad26.COV2.S COVID-19 vaccine or a placebo. The source material was peripheral blood, sampled in a trial of Ad26.COV2.S vaccine versus placebo. V is TRBV19 and J is TRBJ2-7; 7 bases are a match to TRBD1. CDR3 sequence reads: CASSLTGRTSYEQYF. The CDR3, as DNA: TGTGCCAGTAGTCTGACAGGGCGAACCTCCTACGAGCAGTACTTC. The full variable domain, rest sourced from reference TRBV19 and TRBJ2-7, is DGGITQSPKYLFRKEGQNVTLSCEQNLNHDAMYWYRQDPGQGLRLIYYSQIVNDFQKGDIAEGYSVSREKKESFPLTVTSAQKNPTAFYLCASSLTGRTSYEQYFGPGTRLTVT.